The 6 T cell receptor beta chains below were found in one sample sequenced in a study of cytomegalovirus exposure and HLA in healthy donors. Primers for the PCR totalled 60 Vbeta and 13 Jbeta. Measured with immunoSEQ multiplex PCR; TCRdb has only the in-frame clones, and not every one. The sample includes around 85,000 clones, 80% seen only once; the top ten take roughly 25%. Material for sequencing was PBMCs. These receptors were taken from a woman aged 45-60 years in good health and CMV-seropositive.

The chain is built from TRBV2 and TRBJ2-1; 9 nucleotides line up with TRBD1. Germline values: CDR1 SNHLY, CDR2 FYNNEI. CDR3 length: 15 amino acids. V lost 9 bases and J lost 8; bases outside the gene matches: 14. In DNA form, the CDR3 reads TGTGCCAGTTCCAGGGAACAAACAGGGGGCCATGAGCAGTTCTTC. Encoded protein: CASSREQTGGHEQFF. The variable domain in full, completed from reference TRBV2 and TRBJ2-1, reads EPEVTQTPSHQVTQMGQEVILRCVPISNHLYFYWYRQILGQKVEFLVSFYNNEISEKSEIFDDQFSVERPDGSNFTLKIRSTKLEDSAMYFCASSREQTGGHEQFFGPGTRLTVL.

CDR3 residues: CAIMASGGAGGTTDTQYF. The CDR3 DNA reads as TGTGCCATCATGGCGTCAGGCGGGGCGGGAGGGACGACAGATACGCAGTATTTT. V usage is TRBV10-3 and J usage is TRBJ2-3, with TRBD2 matching over 9 bases. The CDR3 consists of 18 residues. Per the germline V gene, CDR1 is ENHRY and CDR2 is SYGVKD. V lost 7 bases to trimming and J lost 3 bases; unmatched junction nucleotides: 17.

This clone showed up just a few times. The chain carries TRBV7-8 and TRBJ2-2, with 11 bases that match TRBD2. Germline V gives CDR1 SGHVS, CDR2 FQNEAQ. CDR3 length: 18 amino acids. V lost 1 base, J lost 6 bases, and 10 bases stayed unmatched. CDR3 DNA: TGTGCCAGCAGCTTAGGGATAGCGGGGGGGCCGATTGCCGGGGAGCTGTTTTTT. It encodes CASSLGIAGGPIAGELFF.

This clone was seen only a few times. The chain joins TRBV7-9 to TRBJ2-2; tentatively, D is TRBD1 (5 bases). There are 13 residues in the CDR3. V lost 1 base, J lost 6 bases, and 6 bases lay in between. From germline, CDR1 is SEHNR and CDR2 FQNEAQ (reference sequence). CDR3 coding DNA: TGTGCCAGCAGCTTAGAAGGGGCCGGGGAGCTGTTTTTT. This gives the protein CASSLEGAGELFF.

The V and J genes are TRBV4-1 and TRBJ2-5, with a weak D call TRBD2 (6 bases). V lost 4 bases and J 10 bases, leaving 10 bases between the germline ends. The CDR3 sequence is 11 residues long. The germline V gene has CDR1 MGHRA and CDR2 YSYEKL. CDR3 protein: CASSRGLNQYF. For the CDR3, the DNA is TGCGCCAGCAGCCGGGGACTTAACCAGTACTTC.

The chain is built from TRBV6-6 and TRBJ1-2; unclear D gene. Per germline, CDR1 MNHNY and CDR2 SVGAGI (reference sequence). Trimming removed 7 bases at V and 3 bases at J, with 15 bases between. The CDR3 totals 14 residues. The CDR3 reads CASTDTGPYYGYTF. The CDR3 region has the DNA TGTGCCAGCACCGACACCGGCCCTTACTATGGCTACACCTTC.